The source of this TCR beta chain is a study of blood T cell repertoires in COVID-19. Study details: Sites across the United States, Italy and Spain contributed samples from acute and convalescent COVID-19. T cells, B-cell-depleted T cells, or PBMCs provided the cDNA or gDNA that served as material.

One Seattle source followed patients from active infection through their disease course. The CDR3 has 15 residues. V gave up 0 bases and J gave up 5 bases, with 14 bases separating them. In germline, CDR1 is SGDLS, CDR2 YYNGEE. How the authors handled the data: Estimation of nucleated cell counts was performed using reference gene primer amplification. Sequencing was performed with immunoSEQ multiplex PCR; in TCRdb, only in-frame clones are kept and a portion is missing. V, J and clone size reflect that table, while D and trimming were determined from the DNA. Among some 240,000 clones listed, roughly 90% were seen once.

The source material was peripheral blood. The TCR sequence derives from a woman aged 55-75 years with COVID-19, enrolled during active disease. This chain links TRBV9 with TRBJ2-5; D possibly corresponds to TRBD2 (5 bases). The CDR3 loop is CASSVDVGRRETQYF. As DNA, the CDR3 is TGTGCCAGCAGCGTAGATGTAGGCAGGAGGGAGACCCAGTACTTC.